One sample yielded the 25 T cell receptor beta chains listed below, sequenced in a study of blood T cell repertoires in COVID-19. Sequenced by immunoSEQ multiplex PCR; TCRdb stores in-frame clones only, minus some. The sample yields 130,000 or so clones, over 65% seen once. Sequenced input: peripheral blood. These receptors were collected from a man aged 55 to 70 with acute or convalescent COVID-19.

The chain carries TRBV5-1 and TRBJ2-1; D might be TRBD1 (6 bases). The ends were cut back, 0 bases at V and 4 bases at J, with 11 bases in the middle. The CDR3 runs 15 residues. Germline CDR1 SGHRS, CDR2 YFSETQ. The CDR3 is CASSLAITGYNEQFF. The DNA for the CDR3 is TGCGCCAGCAGCTTGGCCATCACAGGGTACAATGAGCAGTTCTTC.

The J gene is TRBJ2-1, the V gene TRBV6-4; 11 nucleotides agree with TRBD2. The CDR3 consists of 15 residues. The V gene's germline CDR1 is MRHNA and CDR2 SNTAGT. Trimming removed 6 bases from V and 5 bases from J; junction bases left unmatched: 6. The CDR3 coding sequence is TGTGCCAGCAGCCTAGCGGGAGGAGTACACAATGAGCAGTTCTTC. Protein product: CASSLAGGVHNEQFF.

The gene calls are TRBV11-2 and TRBJ2-7, with 7 nucleotides matching TRBD1. V lost 5 bases and J lost 9; bases outside the gene matches: 16. Germline-derived CDR1 and CDR2 are SGHAT and FQNNGV. CDR3 length: 15 residues. The CDR3 sequence is CASSVTRGQASAQYF. DNA of the CDR3: TGTGCCAGCAGCGTCACCAGAGGACAGGCGTCGGCGCAGTACTTC.

The CDR3 DNA reads as TGTGCCAGCAGCCCTCCCCAGGGGGCGCGTTTCCCCTACGAGCAGTACTTC. This encodes CASSPPQGARFPYEQYF. The chain has TRBV28 and TRBJ2-7, with 8 bases aligning to TRBD1. This CDR3 is built from 17 residues. With 6 bases clipped from V and 2 bases from J, the junction kept 15 bases outside the gene matches. Germline V lookup: CDR1 MDHEN, CDR2 SYDVKM.

V gene TRBV9 combines with J gene TRBJ2-1; 7 bases match TRBD2. In germline, CDR1 is SGDLS, CDR2 YYNGEE. This CDR3 comprises 15 residues. The V and J ends lost 4 bases and 6 bases, in that order; junction bases with no gene match: 10. CDR3 region: CASSPSLREANEQFF. DNA of the CDR3: TGTGCCAGCAGCCCGAGCCTTCGGGAGGCCAATGAGCAGTTCTTC.

V and J are TRBV7-2 and TRBJ1-2; no clear D. CDR1 and CDR2 from the germline V gene are SGHTA and FQGNSA. Trimming took 7 bases from V and 8 from J, leaving 23 bases between them. The CDR3 sequence is 15 residues long. The chain's CDR3 is CASTLSPIDGVGYTF. CDR3 DNA: TGTGCCAGCACCCTCTCCCCGATTGATGGAGTGGGCTACACCTTC.

The chain links TRBV5-6 to TRBJ2-3; D is perhaps TRBD2 (6 bases). V was cut by 2 bases and J by 5 bases, with 15 bases left in between. The CDR3 runs to 15 residues. Germline-derived CDR1 and CDR2 are SGHDT and YYEEEE. CDR3 sequence reads: CASSFQTGAGDTQYF. CDR3 bases: TGTGCCAGCAGCTTCCAGACGGGAGCTGGAGATACGCAGTATTTT.

J is TRBJ2-7 and V is TRBV6-5, with 8 positions matching TRBD2. The length of the CDR3 is 16 residues. J was trimmed by 4 bases and V by 1 base; bases with no gene match: 9. Germline-derived CDR1 and CDR2 are MNHEY and SVGAGI. CDR3: CASSYFRSGTLYEQYF. The CDR3 DNA sequence: TGTGCCAGCAGTTACTTCCGTAGCGGGACTCTATACGAGCAGTACTTC.

This chain joins TRBV7-2 and TRBJ1-2; 8 nucleotides agree with TRBD1. Germline-derived CDR1 and CDR2 are SGHTA and FQGNSA. This CDR3 spans 14 amino acids. V lost 5 bases and J lost 5; bases outside the gene matches: 7. The CDR3 reads CASSLSGGNYGYTF. The CDR3 nucleotides are TGTGCCAGCAGCCTCTCAGGGGGCAATTATGGCTACACCTTC.

The chain employs TRBV7-9 and TRBJ2-3, with 9 positions matching TRBD1. J was trimmed by 6 bases and V by 3 bases; bases with no gene match: 7. The length of the CDR3 is 15 residues. Germline V gene data show CDR1 as SEHNR and CDR2 as FQNEAQ (reference sequence). Here the CDR3 reads CASSFAGQGSDTQYF. In DNA form, the CDR3 reads TGTGCCAGCAGCTTCGCGGGACAGGGCAGCGATACGCAGTATTTT.

V and J are TRBV5-1 and TRBJ1-3; 7 nucleotides agree with TRBD1. The CDR3 runs 14 residues. Germline CDR1 SGHRS, CDR2 YFSETQ. The V gene end was trimmed by 7 bases and the J gene end by 4 bases; junction bases not matched to a gene: 8. As DNA, the CDR3 is TGCGCCAGCGGCTCCGCGACAGGGGGAAACACCATATATTTT. Amino acids: CASGSATGGNTIYF.

V gene TRBV7-9 combines with J gene TRBJ2-1; D perhaps matches TRBD2 (6 bases). This CDR3 is 14 amino acids long. The ends were cut back, 4 bases at V and 9 bases at J, with 16 bases in the middle. The germline gives CDR1 SEHNR, CDR2 FQNEAQ (reference sequence). The CDR3 loop is CASSYPGGSGEQFF. In DNA form, the CDR3 reads TGTGCCAGCAGCTACCCGGGTGGTAGCGGTGAGCAGTTCTTC. The entire variable domain, with the rest obtained from reference TRBV7-9 and TRBJ2-1, is as follows: DTGVSQNPRHKITKRGQNVTFRCDPISEHNRLYWYRQTLGQGPEFLTYFQNEAQLEKSRLLSDRFSAERPKGSFSTLEIQRTEQGDSAMYLCASSYPGGSGEQFFGPGTRLTVL.

V and J are TRBV7-2 and TRBJ2-7; weak D call: TRBD1 (6 bases). V lost 3 bases, J lost 4 bases, and 16 bases lay in between. The CDR3 has 15 amino acids. Germline V gives CDR1 SGHTA, CDR2 FQGNSA. CDR3 sequence (DNA): TGTGCCAGCAGCTTGGGATACCTACAGGGTTACGAGCAGTACTTC. Amino acid sequence: CASSLGYLQGYEQYF.

This clone came up a few times. The CDR3 reads CATGTLQETQYF. The CDR3 bases are TGTGCGACCGGGACACTACAAGAGACCCAGTACTTC. V usage is TRBV6-5 and J usage is TRBJ2-5; perhaps TRBD1 as D (6 bases). Germline values: CDR1 MNHEY, CDR2 SVGAGI. The CDR3 is made up of 12 amino acids.

This clone was observed once. The gene calls are TRBV3-1 (or the pseudogene TRBV3-2) and TRBJ1-1; 10 nucleotides align to TRBD1. With 4 bases clipped from V and 6 bases from J, the junction kept 8 bases outside the gene matches. This CDR3 is 15 amino acids long. The germline V gene has CDR1 LGHDT and CDR2 YNNKEL (reference sequence). The CDR3 region has the DNA TGTGCCAGCAGCCGCCCGGGACAGGGGTTCTCTGAAGCTTTCTTT. Protein: CASSRPGQGFSEAFF.

The chain links TRBV4-1 to TRBJ1-4; no clear D gene. V was cut by 4 bases and J by 8 bases, with 17 bases left in between. There are 15 residues in the CDR3. The germline V gene encodes CDR1 MGHRA and CDR2 YSYEKL. The CDR3 bases are TGCGCCAGCAGCCCGTCCCCGGCTAACGGGGAAAAACTGTTTTTT. The encoded protein is CASSPSPANGEKLFF.

This rearrangement joins TRBV13 to TRBJ2-1; TRBD2 matches 10 bases. Germline V gene sequence: CDR1 PRHDT, CDR2 FYEKMQ (reference sequence). The CDR3 runs 16 residues. The ends lost 3 bases at V and 6 bases at J; junction bases unmatched: 8. CDR3 residues: CASSFRTSGPLNEQFF. The CDR3 DNA reads TGTGCCAGCAGCTTTAGGACTAGCGGACCACTCAATGAGCAGTTCTTC.

This rearrangement joins TRBV7-2 to TRBJ1-2; D may be TRBD1 (5 bases). V dropped 4 bases and J dropped 0 bases, with 9 bases sitting between them. From germline, CDR1 is SGHTA and CDR2 FQGNSA. The CDR3 totals 14 residues. CDR3 amino acids: CASSSDSSNYGYTF. CDR3 DNA: TGTGCCAGCAGCTCCGACAGTTCTAACTATGGCTACACCTTC. The complete variable domain, with remaining parts taken from reference TRBV7-2 and TRBJ1-2, reads GAGVSQSPSNKVTEKGKDVELRCDPISGHTALYWYRQSLGQGLEFLIYFQGNSAPDKSGLPSDRFSAERTGGSVSTLTIQRTQQEDSAVYLCASSSDSSNYGYTFGSGTRLTVV.

This chain connects TRBV9 to TRBJ2-7; the D is unclear. The length of the CDR3 is 16 residues. CDR1 is SGDLS, CDR2 YYNGEE, per germline. The V and J ends lost 3 bases and 2 bases respectively, with 18 bases between them. CDR3 nucleotide sequence: TGTGCCAGCAGCGCGAACCTCGGGTCAGCTACCTACGAGCAGTACTTC. It is translated as CASSANLGSATYEQYF.

The chain joins TRBV7-2 to TRBJ2-3, with TRBD1 matching over 8 bases. V shed 1 base and J 5 bases; nucleotides not matched to a gene: 8. The CDR3 contains 16 residues. The germline gives CDR1 SGHTA, CDR2 FQGNSA. The CDR3, as DNA: TGTGCCAGCAGCTTAGTGCCCCAGGGGGCGCAAGATACGCAGTATTTT. Translating gives CASSLVPQGAQDTQYF.

V is TRBV7-2 and J is TRBJ1-2, with D hard to call. Germline lookup yields CDR1 SGHTA and CDR2 FQGNSA. This CDR3 spans 14 amino acids. V was shortened by 5 bases and J by 2 bases, with 12 bases between the two germline ends. The CDR3 sequence: CASSPQASNYGYTF. CDR3 DNA sequence: TGTGCCAGCAGCCCCCAGGCTTCAAACTATGGCTACACCTTC.

This clone was seen only once. The chain links TRBV19 to TRBJ2-6; a weak D match, TRBD2 (6 bases). Between the trimmed V and J ends, which lost 7 bases and 3 bases, there was a span of 13 bases. This CDR3 contains 15 residues. Germline lookup yields CDR1 LNHDA and CDR2 SQIVND (reference sequence). CDR3 nucleotide sequence: TGTGCCAGTAAGGGAGGTCGGTATGGGGCCAACGTCCTGACTTTC. Its translation: CASKGGRYGANVLTF.

The chain is built from TRBV4-3 and TRBJ1-1; 9 bases fit TRBD1. The germline V gene encodes CDR1 LGHNA and CDR2 YSLEER. V gave up 2 bases and J gave up 4 bases; unmatched junction bases: 2. The CDR3 extends over 14 amino acids. DNA for the CDR3: TGCGCCAGCAGCCAAACGACAGGGGGCACTGAAGCTTTCTTT. This sequence encodes CASSQTTGGTEAFF.

This chain links TRBV6-1 with TRBJ2-7; D gene unclear. Per the germline V gene, CDR1 is MNHNS and CDR2 is SASEGT. The ends were cut back, 0 bases at V and 2 bases at J, with 11 bases in the middle. The CDR3 contains 15 residues. In nucleotides, the CDR3 is TGTGCCAGCAGTGAAGCGCAGGAAGCCCCCTACGAGCAGTACTTC. Residues: CASSEAQEAPYEQYF.

This clone was observed a handful of times. The CDR3: CASSPLGAPYEQYF. The CDR3 region has the DNA TGTGCCAGCAGCCCATTGGGGGCCCCCTACGAGCAGTACTTC. The genes are TRBV7-9 and TRBJ2-7; TRBD1 is a possible D gene (6 bases). This CDR3 is built from 14 residues. CDR1 is SEHNR, CDR2 FQNEAQ, per germline (reference sequence). Between the trimmed V and J ends, which lost 5 bases and 2 bases, there was a span of 13 bases.